The following is a TCR beta chain sequence with its context. Its antigen is as yet unknown. This record comes from a study of beta chain features in type 1 diabetes. Study in general: Investigators examined 107,917,701 sorted cells across all samples. Overall study findings and caveats: VDJ junctions from patients with type 1 diabetes contained fewer insertions and more deletions. PCR might show a preference for shorter templates, equally across patients and controls. TCRB CDR3s were moderately but significantly shorter in Type 1 diabetes patients in all four CD4+ subsets.

Every single donor gave one heparinised blood draw, and these averaged roughly 0.11 L. Of the isolated RNA, all was reverse transcribed, and so the sequenced material was expressed TCRB transcripts. Sequencing used immunoSEQ multiplex PCR; TCRdb keeps in-frame clones, though not all of them. There are around 45,000 clones in the sample; 35% to 55% occur only once, and more than 0.1% lies in the top ten. Between the trimmed V and J ends, which lost 3 bases and 5 bases, there was a span of 11 bases. Germline V gene sequence: CDR1 SGHVS, CDR2 FQNEAQ. The CDR3 loop spans 14 amino acids. This TCR was sampled from a man aged 30 to 39 with type 1 diabetes. Sequenced input: stem cell memory CD4+ T cells from blood. This chain links TRBV7-8 with TRBJ1-5; tentatively, D is TRBD1 (5 bases). The CDR3 reads CASSFGRGDQPQHF. CDR3 sequence (DNA): TGTGCCAGCAGCTTCGGGAGGGGCGATCAGCCCCAGCATTTT.